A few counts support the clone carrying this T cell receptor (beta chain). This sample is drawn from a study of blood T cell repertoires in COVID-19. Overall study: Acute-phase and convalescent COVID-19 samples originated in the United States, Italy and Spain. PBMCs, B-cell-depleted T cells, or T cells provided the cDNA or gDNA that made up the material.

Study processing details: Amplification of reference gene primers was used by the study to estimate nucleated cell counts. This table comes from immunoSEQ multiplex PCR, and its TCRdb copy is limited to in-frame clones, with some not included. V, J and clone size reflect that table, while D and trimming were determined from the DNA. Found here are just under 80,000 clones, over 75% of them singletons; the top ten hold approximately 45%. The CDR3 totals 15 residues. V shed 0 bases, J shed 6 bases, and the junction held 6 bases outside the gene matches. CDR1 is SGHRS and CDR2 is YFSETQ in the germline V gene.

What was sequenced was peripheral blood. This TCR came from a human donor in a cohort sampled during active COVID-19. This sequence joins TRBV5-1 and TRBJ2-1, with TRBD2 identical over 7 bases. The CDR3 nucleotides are TGCGCCAGCAGCTTGGTCGCGGGAGTTCGCAATGAGCAGTTCTTC. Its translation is CASSLVAGVRNEQFF.